The entry below describes one TCR beta chain. Its cognate antigen has yet to be identified. The input lacks base qualities; no much larger clone sits a single base away. This specimen belongs to a study of T cells after posttransplantation cyclophosphamide (dated by TCRdb to 2016 to 2017). Background for the entire study: Using TRB sequencing, the study followed how the T cell repertoire reconstituted after myeloablative bone marrow transplantation in which posttransplantation cyclophosphamide served as GVHD prophylaxis. Samples from about 33 PTCy-treated patients, along with samples from around 16 of their related bone marrow donors, underwent antigen receptor sequencing. Blood from all 35 or so PTCy patients who had 1-year posttransplant specimens underwent TRB sequencing. TRB sequencing was also done on up to roughly 3 additional blood samples from 2 to 5.2 years after transplant in 3 patients, and on pretransplant blood from several patients. Because TRA and TRB clonality were tightly correlated in 9 samples, subsequent TCR analyses were focused on TRB only. Public TRB sequences were compared against a database of over 3,600 sequences linked to responses to pathogens, tumor antigens, self-antigens and alloantigens.

Its CDR3 holds 15 amino acids, cysteine through phenylalanine. The kept DNA is CDR3 alone, 45 bases in frame from the first base. Germline trimming amounts to 6 bases on V and 4 bases on J, with 10 as the count of junction bases outside the gene matches. From the germline V gene, CDR1 is MDHEN and CDR2 is SYDVKM. What the study reported, not specific to this receptor: Across approximately 45 patients, TRB clonality was highly associated with recipient CMV seropositivity and CMV reactivation, and diversity in PTCy patients was similar to diversity in CNI/methotrexate controls. Donor-recipient similarity was low at 1-2 months but rose over the first year, and later blood repertoires were often dominated by donor CD8+ memory clones. The TRB repertoires of T cells infiltrating skin or GI tract showed only limited overlap with the TRB repertoires of T cells in blood.

TRB sequencing used genomic DNA with the immunoSEQ assay at survey resolution or the hsTCRB kit. The study's own analysis went as follows. The immunoSEQ software handled the initial read processing, while the LymphoSeq R package was used for the repertoire analyses. Clonality was computed as 1 minus normalized Shannon entropy; Gini coefficient was also calculated for each TRB dataset. To infer phenotypes in unsorted samples, TRB sequences from sorted subsets of the recipient or donor were mapped onto the unsorted samples of the same recipient. This immuneACCESS table, as held by TCRdb, lists in-frame sequences with V and J called but not all clones. Of the missing ones, under half trace to an unresolved V gene in checked studies; the others have no known cause. V, J and clone size are taken as reported in that table, and D and trimming were inferred from the DNA itself. Across this sample there are tens of thousands of clones, with approximately 98% seen only once. About 0.13% of the sample belongs to the ten largest clones.

On the day of marrow donation, related bone marrow donors gave peripheral blood samples. Viable CD3+CD4+ or CD3+CD8+ cells that were CCR7+CD45RA+CD45RO-CD95-CD27+CD28+ were defined as naive T cells. Peripheral blood and bone marrow mononuclear cells were isolated by Ficoll-Hypaque density centrifugation and cryopreserved. FACS on a FACSAria II was used to sort CD4+ and CD8+ T cells, including the naive and memory subsets. The source of this sequence is a man aged 40-49 years in good health, CMV-negative, and a related stem cell transplant donor. Input material: naive CD8+ T cells sorted from PBMCs. Recombination connected TRBV28 to TRBJ2-5; the central 8 bases match TRBD1. The sequenced DNA: TGTGCCAGCAGCTACGACAGGGGAAGGCGAGAGACCCAGTACTTC. Its translation reads: CASSYDRGRRETQYF.